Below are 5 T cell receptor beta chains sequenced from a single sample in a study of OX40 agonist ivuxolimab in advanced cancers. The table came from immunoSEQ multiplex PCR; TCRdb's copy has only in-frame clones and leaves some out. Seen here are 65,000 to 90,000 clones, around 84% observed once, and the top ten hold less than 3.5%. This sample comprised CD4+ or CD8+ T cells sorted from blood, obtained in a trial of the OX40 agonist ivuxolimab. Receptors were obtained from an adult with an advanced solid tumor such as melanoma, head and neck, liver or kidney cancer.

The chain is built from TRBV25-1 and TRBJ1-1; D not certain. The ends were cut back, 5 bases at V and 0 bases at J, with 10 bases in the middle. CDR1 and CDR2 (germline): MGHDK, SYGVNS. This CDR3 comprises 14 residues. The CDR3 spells CASSKEGMNTEAFF. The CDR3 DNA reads TGTGCCAGCAGTAAGGAAGGAATGAACACTGAAGCTTTCTTT.

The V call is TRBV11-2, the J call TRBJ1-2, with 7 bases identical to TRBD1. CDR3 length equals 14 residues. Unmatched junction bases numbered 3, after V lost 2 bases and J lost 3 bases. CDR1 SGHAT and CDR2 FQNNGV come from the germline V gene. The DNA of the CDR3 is TGTGCCAGCAGCTTAACAACAGGGGACTATGGCTACACCTTC. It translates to CASSLTTGDYGYTF.

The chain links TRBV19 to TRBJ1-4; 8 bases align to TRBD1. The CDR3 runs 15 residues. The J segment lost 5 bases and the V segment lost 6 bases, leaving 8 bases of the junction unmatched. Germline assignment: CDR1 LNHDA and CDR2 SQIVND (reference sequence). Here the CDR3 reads CASSKAGQGNEKLFF. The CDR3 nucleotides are TGTGCCAGTAGCAAAGCCGGACAGGGAAATGAAAAACTGTTTTTT.

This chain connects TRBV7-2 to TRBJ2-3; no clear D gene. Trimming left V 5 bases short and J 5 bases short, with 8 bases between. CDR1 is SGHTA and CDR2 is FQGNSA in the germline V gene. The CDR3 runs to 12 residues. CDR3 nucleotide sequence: TGTGCCAGCAGCCCCCTAGGAGATACGCAGTATTTT. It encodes CASSPLGDTQYF.

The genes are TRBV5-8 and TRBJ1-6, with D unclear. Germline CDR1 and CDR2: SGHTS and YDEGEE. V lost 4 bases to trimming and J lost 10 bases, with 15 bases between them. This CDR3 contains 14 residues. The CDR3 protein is CASSPPGIGSPLHF. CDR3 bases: TGTGCCAGCAGCCCTCCGGGAATAGGCTCACCCCTCCACTTT.